This section outlines one T cell receptor (beta chain) sequence together with its context. V lost 3 bases to trimming and J lost 10 bases; unmatched junction nucleotides: 7. Germline CDR1 is DFQATT and CDR2 is SNEGSKA (reference sequence). There are 15 residues in the CDR3. Documented time point: newly diagnosed GD, antithyroid drugs for less than 3 months. PBMCs provided the RNA from which the TCR library was made. This specimen belongs to a study of regulatory T cells in long-lasting Graves disease. Arm-PCR of CDR3 regions with iRepertoire HTBI primers generated TCR beta libraries. TCRdb analysed the multiplex PCR reads with MiXCR anew, one entry per CDR3 protein. The data show over 500,000 distinct CDR3 sequences, with 15% to 20% seen just once and around 11% held by the top ten. The same data also contributed to another study, on T cells in Graves' hyperthyroidism and ophthalmopathy.

The material sequenced was peripheral blood mononuclear cells (PBMCs), taken at new diagnosis, from a patient treated with antithyroid drugs. The TCR comes from a man between 18 and 35 years old with Graves disease. The chain has TRBV20-1 and TRBJ2-1; TRBD2 matches 15 bases. The DNA for the CDR3 is TGCAGTGCTAGGTGGACTAGCGGGGGGGTCGGGGAGCAGTTCTTC. Encoded protein: CSARWTSGGVGEQFF.